These 19 T cell receptor beta chains were sequenced from one sample in a study of T cells expressing NK-cell markers. TCRdb reprocessed the 5' RACE reads; each CDR3 protein has one entry and no DNA is given. This sample contains some 410,000 distinct CDR3 sequences. The sequencing input was blood T cells: a sorted CD56 or NKG2C T cell subset, CD4+ or CD8+ T cells, or bulk PBMC T cells (not recorded which). The source is a woman aged 18 to 75 in good health.

The chain is built from TRBV19 and TRBJ2-7. CDR3 size: 14 residues. Germline CDR1 is LNHDA and CDR2 is SQIVND (reference sequence). CDR3 protein: CASSITAVSYEQYF.

This sequence joins TRBV20-1 and TRBJ2-3; TCRdb names TRBD1, which stays unverified in the absence of DNA. Germline V gene sequence: CDR1 DFQATT, CDR2 SNEGSKA (reference sequence). The CDR3 loop spans 16 amino acids. CDR3 loop: CSAIIGQGRRTDTQYF.

The chain carries TRBV7-9 and TRBJ1-2; the TCRdb D gene call, TRBD1, has no DNA to confirm it. The CDR3 is 15 amino acids. Germline CDR1 is SEHNR and CDR2 is FQNEAQ (reference sequence). CDR3 region: CASSLVPGRDYGYTF.

The J gene is TRBJ2-7, the V gene TRBV7-9. This CDR3 is built from 13 residues. Germline CDR1 is SEHNR and CDR2 is FQNEAQ (reference sequence). CDR3 loop: CASSTAYFDEQYF.

J is TRBJ2-1 and V is TRBV20-1; there is no DNA to check the TCRdb D call of TRBD1. CDR1 and CDR2 (germline): DFQATT, SNEGSKA (reference sequence). CDR3 length: 15 residues. The chain's CDR3 is CSARGWAGVGNEQFF.

The V call is TRBV6-2 or TRBV6-3, the J call TRBJ2-1; TCRdb's D call, TRBD2, is unchecked because there is no DNA. CDR1 MNHEY and CDR2 SVGEGT come from the germline V gene. The CDR3 consists of 15 residues. CDR3 region: CASSLQGLLLNEQFF.

The chain carries TRBV7-9 and TRBJ2-7; no DNA is available, so the TRBD1 call from TCRdb remains unchecked. Germline V gene sequence: CDR1 SEHNR, CDR2 FQNEAQ (reference sequence). This CDR3 comprises 14 residues. The chain's CDR3 is CASSLATGISEQYF.

This rearrangement joins TRBV7-9 to TRBJ2-7; TCRdb outputs TRBD1, but without DNA this stays unchecked. Germline CDR1 SEHNR, CDR2 FQNEAQ (reference sequence). The CDR3 is 15 amino acids. CDR3 in amino acids: CASSLRDGISYEQYF.

The gene calls are TRBV5-1 and TRBJ2-7; the TCRdb call, TRBD2, lacks DNA for checking. The CDR3 runs 15 residues. Germline loops: CDR1 SGHRS, CDR2 YFSETQ. CDR3 protein: CASSLVAGSSYEQYF.

The chain has TRBV9 and TRBJ2-1; absent DNA, TCRdb's TRBD1 call cannot be checked. This CDR3 region has 14 residues. CDR1 and CDR2 (germline): SGDLS, YYNGEE. The CDR3 sequence: CASNPWQGGDEQFF.

The chain is built from TRBV15 and TRBJ2-3; with no DNA, the TCRdb D assignment of TRBD2 cannot be verified. The CDR3 is 17 residues long. Per germline, CDR1 LNHNV and CDR2 YYDKDF (reference sequence). The CDR3 here is CATSRSGTSGTTDTQYF.

V is TRBV5-1 and J is TRBJ2-3. This CDR3 is built from 15 residues. The V gene's germline CDR1 is SGHRS and CDR2 YFSETQ. The CDR3 sequence is CASSLGPDNTDTQYF.

V usage is TRBV20-1 and J usage is TRBJ1-2; without DNA, the TCRdb call of TRBD1 cannot be checked. The V gene's germline CDR1 is DFQATT and CDR2 SNEGSKA (reference sequence). This CDR3 is built from 12 residues. The chain's CDR3 is CSAPTGAYGYTF.

This CDR3 reads CASSLVLNNEQFF. The rearrangement joins TRBV13 to TRBJ2-1. The CDR3 sequence is 13 residues long. Germline V lookup: CDR1 PRHDT, CDR2 FYEKMQ (reference sequence).

The chain combines TRBV7-2 with TRBJ1-2; the TCRdb D gene call, TRBD1, has no DNA to confirm it. Germline V gene lookup returns CDR1 SGHTA and CDR2 FQGNSA. CDR3 length: 13 amino acids. The chain's CDR3 is CASSWGTGVGYTF.

The chain is built from TRBV24-1 and TRBJ2-3; TCRdb selects TRBD1, and the lack of DNA leaves this call unchecked. The CDR3 consists of 15 residues. The germline CDR1 and CDR2 sequences are KGHDR and SFDVKD. The CDR3 here is CATRPGVGGQDTQYF.

This chain joins TRBV27 and TRBJ1-2; the TRBD1 assignment by TCRdb is unverifiable without DNA. The CDR3 has 14 residues. Per germline, CDR1 MNHEY and CDR2 SMNVEV (reference sequence). CDR3 amino acids: CASSTRTGGHGYTF.

The chain is built from TRBV29-1 and TRBJ1-1; TCRdb selects TRBD1, and the lack of DNA leaves this call unchecked. Per germline, CDR1 SQVTM and CDR2 ANQGSEA. The CDR3 is made up of 15 amino acids. The CDR3 spells CSVDRGWESGTEAFF.

This rearrangement joins TRBV4-2 to TRBJ2-3. The CDR3 runs to 16 residues. Germline assignment: CDR1 LGHNA and CDR2 YNFKEQ. CDR3 sequence reads: CASSHRARQDTDTQYF.